The 24 T cell receptor beta chains below all came from one sample that was sequenced in a study of technical replicates of blood from a few donors. TCRdb's copy holds only in-frame clones and misses some; the assay was immunoSEQ multiplex PCR. The sample has about 16,000 clones, 87% seen once. Sequences were obtained from PBMCs. Receptors were obtained from a human donor in good health.

This clone has just one count. The gene calls are TRBV5-8 and TRBJ2-3; 8 bases agree with TRBD2. The CDR3 totals 15 residues. The germline V gene has CDR1 SGHTS and CDR2 YDEGEE. The ends lost 0 bases at V and 4 bases at J; junction bases unmatched: 4. The CDR3 sequence is CASSLVAGIADTQYF. Here the CDR3 DNA reads TGTGCCAGCAGCTTGGTAGCGGGGATTGCAGATACGCAGTATTTT. Looking up the rest from reference TRBV5-8 and TRBJ2-3 gives the full variable domain: EAGVTQSPTHLIKTRGQQATLRCSPISGHTSVYWYQQALGLGLQFLLWYDEGEERNRGNFPPRFSGRQFPNYSSELNVNALELEDSALYLCASSLVAGIADTQYFGPGTRLTVL.

This sequence joins TRBV25-1 and TRBJ2-7; 7 positions match TRBD1. Germline-derived CDR1 and CDR2 are MGHDK and SYGVNS. J was trimmed by 1 base and V by 4 bases; bases with no gene match: 7. This CDR3 has 15 amino acids. The CDR3 spells CASSAQRQGSYEQYF. As DNA, the CDR3 is TGTGCCAGCAGTGCCCAGAGACAGGGATCCTACGAGCAGTACTTC.

The chain employs TRBV27 and TRBJ2-7, with D uncertain. The V gene lost 0 bases and the J gene lost 4 bases, with 7 bases spanning the gap. The CDR3 is 13 amino acids. CDR1 and CDR2 from the germline V gene are MNHEY and SMNVEV (reference sequence). This CDR3 is CASSLSFQYEQYF. CDR3 bases: TGTGCCAGCAGTTTATCGTTTCAGTACGAGCAGTACTTC.

V and J are TRBV7-6 and TRBJ2-1, with D possibly being TRBD2 (5 bases). The V and J ends lost 7 bases and 0 bases respectively, with 10 bases between them. Germline V CDR1 and CDR2: SGHVS, FNYEAQ. The CDR3 runs 14 residues. The CDR3 protein is CASNSGDSYNEQFF. CDR3 bases: TGTGCCAGCAATTCCGGGGACTCCTACAATGAGCAGTTCTTC.

This clone was seen just once. The rearrangement uses TRBV7-6 and TRBJ2-5, with TRBD1 matching 8 bases. Germline V gives CDR1 SGHVS, CDR2 FNYEAQ. V gave up 5 bases and J gave up 3 bases; unmatched junction bases: 8. The CDR3 runs 15 residues. CDR3 residues: CASSVRQGPKETQYF. CDR3 DNA sequence: TGTGCCAGCAGCGTACGACAGGGGCCGAAAGAGACCCAGTACTTC.

The chain is built from TRBV11-2 and TRBJ2-7, with 8 bases matching TRBD2. CDR1 SGHAT and CDR2 FQNNGV come from the germline V gene. J lost 2 bases, V lost 1 base, and 7 bases had no gene match. The CDR3 spans 16 residues. The CDR3 is CASSLGSGTVPYEQYF. CDR3 DNA sequence: TGTGCCAGCAGCTTAGGTAGCGGGACGGTACCCTACGAGCAGTACTTC.

As concerns this clone: At one of its ends the junction is not consistent with the germline gene, which may arise from a read error. The V call is TRBV29-1, the J call TRBJ2-2; possible D gene TRBD1, 6 bases. The CDR3 loop spans 15 amino acids. Germline V CDR1 and CDR2: SQVTM, ANQGSEA. The CDR3 reads CSVKEPGHDTGELFF. CDR3 nucleotides: TGCAGCGTTAAAGAACCGGGACACGACACCGGGGAGCTGTTTTTT.

The V gene is TRBV11-2, the J gene TRBJ2-7; 10 bases line up with TRBD1. The CDR3 spans 15 residues. Germline assignment: CDR1 SGHAT and CDR2 FQNNGV. The junction had 7 bases not matched to a gene; V was cut back by 5 bases and J by 3 bases. This CDR3 reads CASSPWTGGIYEQYF. CDR3 DNA sequence: TGTGCCAGCAGCCCATGGACAGGGGGAATCTACGAGCAGTACTTC.

The chain combines TRBV6-4 with TRBJ2-1; D call uncertain. Trimming pared 5 bases from V and 2 bases from J, leaving 7 bases between. CDR1 MRHNA and CDR2 SNTAGT come from the germline V gene. The CDR3 runs to 13 residues. CDR3 amino acids: CASSPFPYNEQFF. In nucleotides, the CDR3 is TGTGCCAGCAGTCCCTTCCCCTACAATGAGCAGTTCTTC.

The chain has TRBV7-9 and TRBJ2-3; 7 bases line up with TRBD1. The CDR3 runs to 12 residues. Germline loops: CDR1 SEHNR, CDR2 FQNEAQ (reference sequence). J was trimmed by 6 bases and V by 5 bases; bases with no gene match: 2. The CDR3 protein is CASSQGEDTQYF. The CDR3, as DNA: TGTGCCAGCAGCCAGGGGGAGGATACGCAGTATTTT.

This sequence joins TRBV11-2 and TRBJ1-1; D is possibly TRBD1 (6 bases). The CDR3 length is 16 residues. The germline V and J ends were trimmed by 0 bases and 0 bases, with 11 bases remaining between them. Germline V gene sequence: CDR1 SGHAT, CDR2 FQNNGV. In DNA form, the CDR3 reads TGTGCCAGCAGCTTAGACCCGGGACACCTGAACACTGAAGCTTTCTTT. Translation gives CASSLDPGHLNTEAFF.

The V call is TRBV5-1, the J call TRBJ2-7; D ambiguous. Looked up from germline, CDR1 is SGHRS and CDR2 is YFSETQ. Between the trimmed V and J ends, which lost 0 bases and 1 base, there was a span of 8 bases. The CDR3 sequence is 14 residues long. For the CDR3, the DNA is TGCGCCAGCAGCTTGGTCCCCGGGTCCTACGAGCAGTACTTC. It translates to CASSLVPGSYEQYF.

The chain links TRBV10-3 to TRBJ2-7, with D possibly matching TRBD1 (6 bases). CDR1 and CDR2 from the germline V gene are ENHRY and SYGVKD. The CDR3 is 14 residues long. The ends were cut back, 10 bases at V and 0 bases at J, with 16 bases in the middle. The CDR3 coding sequence is TGTGCCACCACTATGGACAGTACCTCCTACGAGCAGTACTTC. It is translated as CATTMDSTSYEQYF.

This clone appeared a single time. The chain carries TRBV7-2 and TRBJ2-7; 8 bases fit TRBD2. This CDR3 spans 14 amino acids. The V gene end was trimmed by 2 bases and the J gene end by 5 bases; junction bases not matched to a gene: 5. Germline V lookup: CDR1 SGHTA, CDR2 FQGNSA. For the CDR3, the DNA is TGTGCCAGCAGCTTATCTACTAGCGGTGACGAGCAGTACTTC. Protein: CASSLSTSGDEQYF.

The V and J genes are TRBV5-1 and TRBJ2-7; TRBD1 agrees at 9 bases. With V trimmed by 5 bases and J by 6 bases, 9 bases remained unmatched. Germline assignment: CDR1 SGHRS and CDR2 YFSETQ. The CDR3 sequence is 14 residues long. The CDR3 DNA is TGCGCCAGCAGGCCGGGACAGGGAAAAAGCGAGCAGTACTTC. Translating gives CASRPGQGKSEQYF. The variable domain in full, with the rest retrieved from reference TRBV5-1 and TRBJ2-7, is KAGVTQTPRYLIKTRGQQVTLSCSPISGHRSVSWYQQTPGQGLQFLFEYFSETQRNKGNFPGRFSGRQFSNSRSEMNVSTLELGDSALYLCASRPGQGKSEQYFGPGTRLTVT.

The rearrangement uses TRBV23-1 and TRBJ2-4; D not resolved. TRBV23-1 has ORF status, its function being uncertain. Trimming cost V 4 bases and J 4 bases, with 17 bases left between them. The CDR3 length is 16 residues. The CDR3 DNA is TGCGCCAGCAGTCTCGGTCAGACTTTTGGGAAAAACATTCAGTACTTC. Its protein is CASSLGQTFGKNIQYF.

The J gene is TRBJ2-7, the V gene TRBV4-1, with 10 bases lining up with TRBD2. Germline CDR1 and CDR2: MGHRA and YSYEKL. V shed 2 bases, J shed 0 bases, and the junction held 10 bases outside the gene matches. This CDR3 comprises 18 residues. CDR3 nucleotides: TGCGCCAGCAGCCAAATTGACTTTGGACTAGCGGACTCCTACGAGCAGTACTTC. Protein product: CASSQIDFGLADSYEQYF.

The chain recombines TRBV6-1 with TRBJ1-4; D may be TRBD1 (5 bases). Trimming took off 1 base at V and 6 bases at J, with 9 bases between the two ends. The CDR3 contains 14 residues. Germline V gene lookup returns CDR1 MNHNS and CDR2 SASEGT. This CDR3 is CASSEGQGYEKLFF. In nucleotides, the CDR3 is TGTGCCAGCAGTGAAGGCCAGGGTTATGAAAAACTGTTTTTT.

This chain connects TRBV7-2 to TRBJ2-1, with 9 bases that match TRBD2. This CDR3 is built from 16 residues. The ends lost 4 bases at V and 7 bases at J; junction bases unmatched: 11. Looked up from germline, CDR1 is SGHTA and CDR2 is FQGNSA. CDR3 residues: CASSSRTSEVRNEQFF. CDR3 nucleotide sequence: TGTGCCAGCAGCTCGCGGACTAGCGAGGTCCGGAATGAGCAGTTCTTC.

This sequence joins TRBV7-9 and TRBJ2-5, with D perhaps matching TRBD2 (6 bases). Germline V CDR1 and CDR2: SEHNR, FQNEAQ (reference sequence). The CDR3 sequence is 15 residues long. Trimming left V 1 base short and J 3 bases short, with 12 bases between. The CDR3 loop is CASSLGGRGEETQYF. The CDR3 bases are TGTGCCAGCAGCTTAGGCGGGCGGGGTGAAGAGACCCAGTACTTC.

The chain combines TRBV7-2 with TRBJ2-2; TRBD2 matches 10 bases. With 4 bases clipped from V and 3 bases from J, the junction kept 14 bases outside the gene matches. CDR1 is SGHTA, CDR2 FQGNSA, per germline. The CDR3 contains 19 residues. The CDR3: CASSSHRVRLAGDTGELFF. The CDR3 bases are TGTGCCAGCAGCTCGCACCGAGTACGCCTAGCGGGAGACACCGGGGAGCTGTTTTTT.

The gene calls are TRBV7-3 and TRBJ2-2, with a weak D call TRBD2 (5 bases). Germline-derived CDR1 and CDR2 are SGHTA and FQGTGA. This CDR3 is 15 amino acids long. V was trimmed by 2 bases and J by 5 bases, leaving 12 bases between them. The CDR3 region is CASSLYSGTTGELFF. The CDR3, as DNA: TGTGCCAGCAGCTTATATTCGGGAACGACCGGGGAGCTGTTTTTT.

This chain uses TRBV7-2 with TRBJ1-2; 7 nucleotides align to TRBD1. Germline CDR1 reads SGHTA; CDR2 reads FQGNSA. V was clipped by 1 base and J by 8 bases; unmatched bases: 10. This CDR3 has 15 amino acids. CDR3: CASSLDLTGDLGYTF. In DNA, the CDR3 is TGTGCCAGCAGCTTAGACCTCACAGGGGACTTGGGCTACACCTTC. Full variable domain (outside the CDR3, taken from reference TRBV7-2 and TRBJ1-2): GAGVSQSPSNKVTEKGKDVELRCDPISGHTALYWYRQSLGQGLEFLIYFQGNSAPDKSGLPSDRFSAERTGGSVSTLTIQRTQQEDSAVYLCASSLDLTGDLGYTFGSGTRLTVV.

The chain's CDR3 is CASSIDSGASGTYEQYF. The DNA for the CDR3 is TGTGCCAGTAGTATAGATTCGGGCGCTAGCGGGACCTACGAGCAGTACTTC. The chain couples TRBV19 to TRBJ2-7, with 9 bases matching TRBD2. In germline, CDR1 is LNHDA, CDR2 SQIVND (reference sequence). This CDR3 is 17 amino acids long. Trimming removed 0 bases from V and 2 bases from J; junction bases left unmatched: 8. Based on the CDR3 plus reference TRBV19 and TRBJ2-7, the full variable domain is DGGITQSPKYLFRKEGQNVTLSCEQNLNHDAMYWYRQDPGQGLRLIYYSQIVNDFQKGDIAEGYSVSREKKESFPLTVTSAQKNPTAFYLCASSIDSGASGTYEQYFGPGTRLTVT.